These T cell receptor beta chains were read from a single sample in a study of blood T cell repertoires in COVID-19. The protocol was immunoSEQ multiplex PCR, while the TCRdb copy is restricted to in-frame clones and leaves out a portion. The sample lists some 200,000 clones; roughly four fifths were seen once. Sequencing input: PBMCs or T cells enriched from blood (not recorded which). These receptors were obtained from a middle-aged man who had recovered from COVID-19. The CDR3 runs from the conserved cysteine through the conserved F or W. D genes are given only for firm matches. Clone size appears in some rows only: once, few, many, or a class for an expanded clone.

V gene	CDR3 length	J gene	clone size	D gene	CDR3 protein	CDR3 DNA
TRBV6-5	13	TRBJ1-2	-	-	CASRPGFNYGYTF	TGTGCCAGCAGACCAGGGTTTAACTATGGCTACACCTTC
TRBV29-1	12	TRBJ1-1	once	-	CSVRIREAEAFF	TGCAGCGTGCGTATACGAGAGGCTGAAGCTTTCTTT
TRBV10-3	15	TRBJ1-1	few	TRBD1	CAIGGLGQDNTEAFF	TGTGCCATCGGTGGATTGGGACAGGATAACACTGAAGCTTTCTTT
TRBV2	16	TRBJ1-5	-	-	CASSESVRGGNQPQHF	TGTGCCAGCAGTGAAAGCGTTAGGGGCGGCAATCAGCCCCAGCATTTT
TRBV5-1	16	TRBJ2-5	-	TRBD1	CASSPRQGEMIETQYF	TGCGCCAGCAGCCCTAGGCAGGGGGAGATGATCGAGACCCAGTACTTC
TRBV19	14	TRBJ1-1	-	-	CASSIWAPTTEAFF	TGTGCCAGTAGTATTTGGGCACCAACCACGGAAGCTTTCTTT
TRBV30	15	TRBJ2-3	-	-	CAWGIRTTGTDTQYF	TGTGCCTGGGGGATACGGACTACTGGCACAGATACGCAGTATTTT
TRBV5-1	16	TRBJ2-1	-	TRBD2	CASSPPRTSGGDEQFF	TGCGCCAGCAGTCCCCCACGGACTAGCGGGGGTGATGAGCAGTTCTTC
TRBV7-9	15	TRBJ2-1	-	-	CASSLILGLTNEQFF	TGTGCCAGCAGCTTAATATTGGGACTTACCAATGAGCAGTTCTTC
TRBV2	14	TRBJ1-5	-	TRBD1	CASSAGQGSQPQHF	TGTGCCAGCAGTGCGGGACAGGGAAGCCAGCCCCAGCATTTT
TRBV7-7	16	TRBJ2-5	-	TRBD2	CASSSGLAANQETQYF	TGTGCCAGCAGCTCCGGACTAGCGGCCAATCAAGAGACCCAGTACTTC
TRBV30	14	TRBJ1-6	-	TRBD1	CAWATGHYNSPLHF	TGTGCCTGGGCGACAGGGCATTATAATTCACCCCTCCACTTT
TRBV5-8	15	TRBJ2-5	-	-	CASSRTRQSQETQYF	TGTGCCAGCAGCCGGACCCGACAGTCTCAAGAGACCCAGTACTTC